Listed below are T cell receptor beta chains from one sample, sequenced in a study of T cell responses to AZD1222 COVID-19 vaccine. Sequencing used immunoSEQ multiplex PCR; TCRdb keeps in-frame clones, though not all of them. Here the sample spans around 160,000 clones, approximately 90% being singletons. Sequenced here: peripheral blood, sampled 28 days after the second AZD1222 dose. The source is an adult who received the AZD1222 COVID-19 vaccine. CDR3s include the opening cysteine and the closing phenylalanine or tryptophan. The order of the fields is J gene, clone size, V gene, D gene, CDR3 DNA, CDR3 protein. The D gene is left open where the match is weak. Expanded clones get a size class; other rows say once, few or many, or leave the size out.

TRBJ2-1 | few | TRBV6-4 | TRBD2 | TGTGCCAGCAGTGATACTAGCGGGGGGGCCAGTGAGCAGTTCTTC | CASSDTSGGASEQFF
TRBJ1-1 | - | TRBV18 | - | TGTGCCAGCTCGAGACAGGAGAACACTGAAGCTTTCTTT | CASSRQENTEAFF
TRBJ1-1 | - | TRBV6-2/TRBV6-3 | - | TGTGCCAGCAGTCTCGCAGGGGCGATGACTGAAGCTTTCTTT | CASSLAGAMTEAFF
TRBJ1-1 | once | TRBV4-1 | - | TGCGCCAGCAGCCAAGAAGAGGGGGACACTGAAGCTTTCTTT | CASSQEEGDTEAFF
TRBJ1-2 | - | TRBV27 | - | TGTGCCAGCAGAGACAGGAACTATGGCTACACCTTC | CASRDRNYGYTF
TRBJ1-1 | - | TRBV5-6 | - | TGTGCCAGCAGCTTGGGCGGGACACTTGACACTGAAGCTTTCTTT | CASSLGGTLDTEAFF
TRBJ2-3 | - | TRBV7-7 | - | TGTGCTAGCAGCCCTGGGGGGCGGGACACAGATACGCAGTATTTT | CASSPGGRDTDTQYF
TRBJ2-7 | - | TRBV18 | - | TGTGCCAGCTCACCAATGTCAGGGTCCTTGGGGGAGCAGTACTTC | CASSPMSGSLGEQYF
TRBJ1-2 | - | TRBV11-2 | - | TGTGCCAGCAGCTTAGGCAGTTATGGCTACACCTTC | CASSLGSYGYTF
TRBJ1-1 | - | TRBV27 | - | TGTGCCAGCAGAGAGGGAAACACTGAAGCTTTCTTT | CASREGNTEAFF
TRBJ2-1 | once | TRBV18 | TRBD1 | TGTGCCAGCTCACAATACCGGGACAGGGGACATGAGCAGTTCTTC | CASSQYRDRGHEQFF
TRBJ1-6 | - | TRBV3-1/TRBV3-2 | - | TGTGCCAGCAGCCAAGATCGGGGGGCTTCCTATAATTCACCCCTCCACTTT | CASSQDRGASYNSPLHF
TRBJ2-3 | - | TRBV5-1 | - | TGCGCCAGCAGCTGGGGGACCCGCACAGATACGCAGTATTTT | CASSWGTRTDTQYF
TRBJ1-1 | - | TRBV6-5 | - | TGTGCCAGCAGCGCCGGGGGGGCGTATCGGGATGAAGCTTTCTTT | CASSAGGAYRDEAFF
TRBJ2-2 | - | TRBV5-1 | - | TGCGCCAGCAGCTTACCTTCGGGCACCGGGGAGCTGTTTTTT | CASSLPSGTGELFF
TRBJ2-7 | - | TRBV4-2 | TRBD1 | TGTGCCAGCAGCCAAGAGGACAGGGAACCTTACGAGCAGTACTTC | CASSQEDREPYEQYF
TRBJ2-3 | - | TRBV20-1 | - | TGCAGTGCTAGTATCAGGGAGGGGGTCACAGATACGCAGTATTTT | CSASIREGVTDTQYF
TRBJ2-1 | - | TRBV12-3/TRBV12-4 | - | TGTGCCAGCAGTTCGTCCAATGAGCAGTTCTTC | CASSSSNEQFF
TRBJ1-6 | - | TRBV4-2 | - | TGTGCCAGCAGCCCCGTCGGCCTAGGTTCGGGGGGATCTTCACCCCTCCACTTT | CASSPVGLGSGGSSPLHF
TRBJ1-4 | few | TRBV3-1/TRBV3-2 | - | TGTGCCAGCAGCCAAGGGACAGCAACTAATGAAAAACTGTTTTTT | CASSQGTATNEKLFF
TRBJ2-4 | - | TRBV11-2 | TRBD2 | TGTGCCAGCACCCGGGGGGGCCCCAAAAACATTCAGTACTTC | CASTRGGPKNIQYF
TRBJ1-1 | - | TRBV27 | - | TGTGCCAGCAGTTTAACTAGGAGGACTGAAGCTTTCTTT | CASSLTRRTEAFF
TRBJ1-1 | - | TRBV18 | - | TGTGCCAGCCAACAGAACACTGAAGCTTTCTTT | CASQQNTEAFF
TRBJ2-4 | - | TRBV3-1/TRBV3-2 | - | TGTGCCAGCAGCCAACTAGCTGGAGCCAAAAACATTCAGTACTTC | CASSQLAGAKNIQYF
TRBJ1-1 | - | TRBV30 | - | TGTGCCTGGACTGTACCCCACGTGGGCCCAGCTTTCTTT | CAWTVPHVGPAFF
TRBJ2-2 | - | TRBV6-5 | - | TGTGCCAGCAGTTACAGGCTGAACACCGGGGAGCTGTTTTTT | CASSYRLNTGELFF
TRBJ1-4 | - | TRBV11-2 | - | TGTGCCAGCAGCCTCCTCAGGGCAGCAACTAATGAAAAACTGTTTTTT | CASSLLRAATNEKLFF
TRBJ2-1 | - | TRBV11-3 | TRBD2 | TGTGCCAGCAGCTTTAGCGGGGGCTCCTACAATGAGCAGTTCTTC | CASSFSGGSYNEQFF
TRBJ1-6 | - | TRBV19 | - | TGTGCCAGTAGCACAAGACAGACTTCTGGTTCACCCCTCCACTTT | CASSTRQTSGSPLHF